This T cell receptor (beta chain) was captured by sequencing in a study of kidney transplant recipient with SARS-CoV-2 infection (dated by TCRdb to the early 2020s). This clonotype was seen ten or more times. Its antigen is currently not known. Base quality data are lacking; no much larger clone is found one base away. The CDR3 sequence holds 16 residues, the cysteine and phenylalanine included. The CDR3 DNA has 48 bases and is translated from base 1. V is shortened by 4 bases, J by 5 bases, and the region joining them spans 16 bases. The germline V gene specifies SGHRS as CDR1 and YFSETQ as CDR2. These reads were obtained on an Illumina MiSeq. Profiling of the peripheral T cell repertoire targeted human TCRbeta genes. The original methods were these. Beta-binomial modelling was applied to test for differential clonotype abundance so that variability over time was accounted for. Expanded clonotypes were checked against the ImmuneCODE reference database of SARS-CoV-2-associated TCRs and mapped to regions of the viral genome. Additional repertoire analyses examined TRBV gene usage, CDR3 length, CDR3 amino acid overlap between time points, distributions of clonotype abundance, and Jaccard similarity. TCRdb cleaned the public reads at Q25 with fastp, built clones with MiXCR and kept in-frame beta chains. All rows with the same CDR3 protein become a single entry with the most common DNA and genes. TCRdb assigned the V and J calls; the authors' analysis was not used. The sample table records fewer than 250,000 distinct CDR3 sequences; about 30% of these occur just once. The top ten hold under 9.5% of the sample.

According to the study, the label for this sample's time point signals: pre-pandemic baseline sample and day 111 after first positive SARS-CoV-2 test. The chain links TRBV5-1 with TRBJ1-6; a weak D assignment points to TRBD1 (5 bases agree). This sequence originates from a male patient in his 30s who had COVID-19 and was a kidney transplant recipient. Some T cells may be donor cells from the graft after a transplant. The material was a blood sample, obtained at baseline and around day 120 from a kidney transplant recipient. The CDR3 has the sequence CASSPMPGTNNSPLHF. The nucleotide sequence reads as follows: TGCGCCAGCAGCCCTATGCCCGGGACCAATAATTCACCCCTCCACTTT.